This T cell receptor beta chain emerged from a study of cytomegalovirus exposure and HLA in healthy donors. The study ran its PCR with 60 Vbeta and 13 Jbeta primers. Sequenced by immunoSEQ multiplex PCR; TCRdb stores in-frame clones only, minus some. The sample includes approximately 130,000 clones, 65% to 85% of them seen just once. The germline V gene encodes CDR1 MNHNY and CDR2 SVGAGI (reference sequence). V lost 6 bases and J lost 4; bases outside the gene matches: 12. The length of the CDR3 is 15 residues. The TCR was taken from a middle-aged man in good health and CMV-seronegative. Material for sequencing was PBMCs. This chain connects TRBV6-6 to TRBJ2-7; 7 bases are a match to TRBD2. The CDR3 coding sequence is TGTGCCAGCAGCCCCCGACAAGCGGGGTTATACGAGCAGTACTTC. This gives the protein CASSPRQAGLYEQYF.